A selection of T cell receptor beta chains follows, all from one sample in a study of shared clonotypes between healthy human individuals. Assay used: immunoSEQ multiplex PCR; TCRdb lists only in-frame clones, some missing. The data show approximately 2,200,000 clones, with roughly 91% seen just once and 1.5% to 2% held by the top ten. Source material: naive CD8+ T cells from PBMCs. These receptors were obtained from a man aged 18 to 29 in good health. Some clones in this sample may be carry-over from other donors' samples. CDR3s include the opening cysteine and the closing phenylalanine or tryptophan. D genes are given only for firm matches. Expanded clones get a size class; other rows say once, few or many, or leave the size out.

d_call j_call v_call clone_size cdr3_nt cdr3_aa
NA TRBJ1-1 TRBV10-1 once TGCGCCAGCCACTACAGGGAGTACATGAACACTGAAGCTTTCTTT CASHYREYMNTEAFF
NA TRBJ1-4 TRBV5-4 NA TGTGCCAGCAGCTTGGAACGGTCGGAAAAACTGTTTTTT CASSLERSEKLFF
TRBD2 TRBJ2-2 TRBV7-9 NA TGTGCCAGCAGCCCCTTAGCGGGAGGACACACCGGGGAGCTGTTTTTT CASSPLAGGHTGELFF
TRBD2 TRBJ2-3 TRBV7-9 NA TGTGCCAGCAGCTTAGCGGGACTAGCGGGATTCACAGATACGCAGTATTTT CASSLAGLAGFTDTQYF
NA TRBJ2-5 TRBV11-1 NA TGTGCCAGCAGCTTAGTAGTCGGCAGCGCGGTCCAGTACTTC CASSLVVGSAVQYF
TRBD2 TRBJ2-1 TRBV29-1 NA TGCAGCGTTGTGGGACTAGCGGGAGAGGCGTACAATGAGCAGTTCTTC CSVVGLAGEAYNEQFF
TRBD2 TRBJ2-7 TRBV9 NA TGTGCCAGCAGCCCTAGACCGGGGGGGAGCTCCTACGAGCAGTACTTC CASSPRPGGSSYEQYF
NA TRBJ2-7 TRBV9 NA TGTGCCAGCAGCCCGTCGGGAGTTCCCTACGAGCAGTACTTC CASSPSGVPYEQYF
TRBD2 TRBJ2-7 TRBV7-9 NA TGTGCCAGCAGCCAAAAAGGGGAGGGCGCGGAGCAGTACTTC CASSQKGEGAEQYF
NA TRBJ1-1 TRBV27 NA TGTGCCAGCAGTCCGATCTCAATGAACACTGAAGCTTTCTTT CASSPISMNTEAFF
NA TRBJ2-7 TRBV27 NA TGTGCCAGCTGGGAGCGGGCCTACGAGCAGTACTTC CASWERAYEQYF
NA TRBJ2-3 TRBV27 NA TGTGCCAGCAGTGCACAGTCAAGCACAGATACGCAGTATTTT CASSAQSSTDTQYF
TRBD2 TRBJ2-7 TRBV27 once TGTGCCAGCAGTACGTGGACTAGCGGGACCTCCTACGAGCAGTACTTC CASSTWTSGTSYEQYF
TRBD2 TRBJ2-1 TRBV9 NA TGTGCCAGCAGTTCAGCGGGAGCGAATGAGCAGTTCTTC CASSSAGANEQFF
NA TRBJ2-2 TRBV7-9 NA TGTGCCAGTAAGACAGCCCAACGAACGGAGACGCCCGACGGGGAGCTGTTTTTT CASKTAQRTETPDGELFF
NA TRBJ2-1 TRBV11-2 NA TGTGCCAGCAGCCGCATAGACCCGGTTGCGTATGAGCAGTTCTTC CASSRIDPVAYEQFF
NA TRBJ2-7 TRBV9 NA TGTGCCAGCAGCGCCGGGACCAGATACGAGCAGTACTTC CASSAGTRYEQYF